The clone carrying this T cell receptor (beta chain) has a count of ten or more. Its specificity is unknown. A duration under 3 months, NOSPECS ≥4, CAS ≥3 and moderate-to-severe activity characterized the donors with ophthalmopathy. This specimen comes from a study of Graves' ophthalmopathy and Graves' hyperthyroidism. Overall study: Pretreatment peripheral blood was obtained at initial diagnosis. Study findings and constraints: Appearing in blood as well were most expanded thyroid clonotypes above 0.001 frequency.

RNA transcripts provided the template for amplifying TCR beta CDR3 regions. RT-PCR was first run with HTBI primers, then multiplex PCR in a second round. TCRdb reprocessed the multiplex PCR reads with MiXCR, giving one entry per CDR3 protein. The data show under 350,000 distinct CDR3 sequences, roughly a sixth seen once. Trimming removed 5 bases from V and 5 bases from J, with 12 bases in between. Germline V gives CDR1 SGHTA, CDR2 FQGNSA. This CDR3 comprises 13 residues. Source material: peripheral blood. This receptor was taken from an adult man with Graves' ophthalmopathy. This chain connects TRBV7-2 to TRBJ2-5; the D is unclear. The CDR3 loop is CASSPPRWETQYF. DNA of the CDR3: TGTGCCAGCAGCCCACCGCGTTGGGAGACCCAGTACTTC.